These 31 T cell receptor beta chains originate from one sample sequenced in a study of blood T cell repertoires in COVID-19. TCRdb keeps only in-frame clones here, not all; method: immunoSEQ multiplex PCR. The sample yields around 210,000 clones, 75% to 85% seen once. The sample taken for sequencing was peripheral blood. Every receptor here comes from a man aged 50-59 years with COVID-19, enrolled during active disease.

Of note for this clone: At one end the junction does not follow the germline gene, possibly because of a read error. CDR3 in amino acids: CASTESGQKTNYGYTF. The CDR3 nucleotides are TGTGCCAGTACCGAGTCCGGACAGAAAACTAATTATGGCTACACCTTC. This chain links TRBV19 with TRBJ1-2, with a weak D call TRBD1 (6 bases). Looked up from germline, CDR1 is LNHDA and CDR2 is SQIVND (reference sequence). The CDR3 has 16 residues.

The rearrangement joins TRBV5-1 to TRBJ2-3; 11 bases agree with TRBD2. The V segment lost 4 bases and the J segment 2 bases; nucleotides outside the gene matches: 9. CDR1 and CDR2 from the germline V gene are SGHRS and YFSETQ. This CDR3 comprises 17 residues. CDR3 DNA sequence: TGCGCCAGCAGCAGGCTAGCGGGGGGCGGGAACACAGATACGCAGTATTTT. This sequence encodes CASSRLAGGGNTDTQYF.

The chain combines TRBV2 with TRBJ2-1, with no clear D. This CDR3 is 13 amino acids long. Germline values: CDR1 SNHLY, CDR2 FYNNEI. V lost 4 bases, J lost 7 bases, and 11 bases lay in between. The CDR3 loop reads CASSGSPRNEQFF. The DNA of the CDR3 is TGTGCCAGCAGTGGGAGTCCCCGAAATGAGCAGTTCTTC.

The V gene is TRBV19, the J gene TRBJ1-4; D remains ambiguous. Trimming removed 4 bases from V and 14 bases from J, with 14 bases in between. CDR1 LNHDA and CDR2 SQIVND come from the germline V gene (reference sequence). The CDR3 has 12 residues. CDR3 sequence reads: CASSKEVGMLFF. The DNA for the CDR3 is TGTGCCAGTAGTAAGGAGGTGGGCATGCTGTTTTTT. The full variable domain, rest sourced from reference TRBV19 and TRBJ1-4, is DGGITQSPKYLFRKEGQNVTLSCEQNLNHDAMYWYRQDPGQGLRLIYYSQIVNDFQKGDIAEGYSVSREKKESFPLTVTSAQKNPTAFYLCASSKEVGMLFFGSGTQLSVL.

This clone was recorded once. The gene calls are TRBV7-8 and TRBJ1-6, with D possibly TRBD1 on 6 matching bases. The CDR3 extends over 12 amino acids. Per germline, CDR1 SGHVS and CDR2 FQNEAQ. V was cut by 6 bases and J by 10 bases, with 10 bases left in between. CDR3 in amino acids: CASSSQGSPLHF. In DNA form, the CDR3 reads TGTGCCAGCAGTTCACAGGGCTCACCCCTCCACTTT.

The chain links TRBV7-9 to TRBJ2-3, with TRBD2 matching over 13 bases. Germline CDR1 and CDR2: SEHNR and FQNEAQ (reference sequence). V gave up 3 bases and J gave up 3 bases; unmatched junction bases: 3. The CDR3 is 16 amino acids. The CDR3 sequence: CASSFLTSGGTDTQYF. The CDR3 nucleotides are TGTGCCAGCAGCTTCCTGACTAGCGGGGGGACAGATACGCAGTATTTT.

The chain joins TRBV13 to TRBJ2-3, with 7 bases identical to TRBD2. The CDR3 is 18 amino acids. Germline V gene lookup returns CDR1 PRHDT and CDR2 FYEKMQ (reference sequence). The V segment lost 1 base and the J segment 3 bases; nucleotides outside the gene matches: 13. CDR3 bases: TGTGCCAGCAGCTTAGCCCAGTTGGCGGGGGAAATTACAGATACGCAGTATTTT. Translating gives CASSLAQLAGEITDTQYF. Using reference TRBV13 and TRBJ2-3 for the parts outside the CDR3, the full variable domain is AAGVIQSPRHLIKEKRETATLKCYPIPRHDTVYWYQQGPGQDPQFLISFYEKMQSDKGSIPDRFSAQQFSDYHSELNMSSLELGDSALYFCASSLAQLAGEITDTQYFGPGTRLTVL.

The chain has TRBV4-2 and TRBJ2-7, with TRBD2 matching over 9 bases. CDR1 LGHNA and CDR2 YNFKEQ come from the germline V gene. This CDR3 contains 15 residues. The ends lost 0 bases at V and 11 bases at J; junction bases unmatched: 11. The CDR3 DNA is TGTGCCAGCAGCCAAGATGGGCCGGGACTAGCCCCAAAGTACTTC. Protein sequence: CASSQDGPGLAPKYF.

The chain combines TRBV11-1 with TRBJ1-1, with a tentative D call TRBD1 (5 bases). Looked up from germline, CDR1 is SGHAT and CDR2 is FQDESV (reference sequence). The ends were cut back, 5 bases at V and 3 bases at J, with 19 bases in the middle. The CDR3 runs to 16 residues. CDR3 in DNA: TGTGCCAGCAGCGCGGGGATGGGGCGAGAGGACACTGAAGCTTTCTTT. It is translated as CASSAGMGREDTEAFF.

The V and J genes are TRBV7-2 and TRBJ1-6, with TRBD1 matching over 12 bases. The CDR3 totals 17 residues. Germline CDR1 is SGHTA and CDR2 is FQGNSA. The ends lost 4 bases at V and 2 bases at J; junction bases unmatched: 3. The CDR3 is CASSSRDRGPYNSPLHF. CDR3 bases: TGTGCCAGCAGCTCCCGGGACAGGGGGCCCTATAATTCACCCCTCCACTTT.

V usage is TRBV5-1 and J usage is TRBJ1-6; D perhaps matches TRBD1 (6 bases). Trimming shortened V by 4 bases and J by 3 bases, and 17 bases separated the two germline ends. The CDR3 runs 17 residues. CDR1 SGHRS and CDR2 YFSETQ come from the germline V gene. The CDR3 bases are TGCGCCAGCAGCCCTGTTACAGGGAACTACTATAATTCACCCCTCCACTTT. This translates into CASSPVTGNYYNSPLHF. Supplemented by reference TRBV5-1 and TRBJ1-6, the full variable domain reads KAGVTQTPRYLIKTRGQQVTLSCSPISGHRSVSWYQQTPGQGLQFLFEYFSETQRNKGNFPGRFSGRQFSNSRSEMNVSTLELGDSALYLCASSPVTGNYYNSPLHFGNGTRLTVT.

This clone was seen only once. J is TRBJ2-1 and V is TRBV15; 9 bases match TRBD2. CDR3 length: 13 amino acids. CDR1 is LNHNV and CDR2 is YYDKDF in the germline V gene (reference sequence). The V segment lost 9 bases and the J segment 1 base; nucleotides outside the gene matches: 1. The CDR3 nucleotides read TGTGCCACAACTAGCGGGTCCTACAATGAGCAGTTCTTC. Encoded protein: CATTSGSYNEQFF.

The V call is TRBV12-3 or TRBV12-4, the J call TRBJ1-4; D uncertain. V was trimmed by 6 bases and J by 8 bases, leaving 7 bases between them. The CDR3 runs to 11 residues. The CDR3: CASRGSEKLFF. CDR3 nucleotide sequence: TGTGCCAGCAGGGGCTCGGAAAAACTGTTTTTT.

CDR3 amino acids: CASSQTGQFLNQPQHF. The CDR3 nucleotides are TGTGCCAGCAGCCAAACCGGACAGTTTTTGAATCAGCCCCAGCATTTT. The rearrangement uses TRBV4-2 and TRBJ1-5, with D perhaps TRBD1 (6 bases). The germline V gene encodes CDR1 LGHNA and CDR2 YNFKEQ. Trimming removed 2 bases at V and 4 bases at J, with 15 bases between. CDR3 length equals 16 residues.

The V call is TRBV7-3, the J call TRBJ1-1, with TRBD1 identical over 7 bases. The germline V gene encodes CDR1 SGHTA and CDR2 FQGTGA. There are 15 residues in the CDR3. V lost 3 bases and J lost 3; bases outside the gene matches: 7. The CDR3 bases are TGTGCCAGCAGCTTTATTAGGGGGCTAGACACTGAAGCTTTCTTT. This sequence encodes CASSFIRGLDTEAFF.

This chain uses TRBV11-2 with TRBJ2-1, with a weak D call TRBD2 (6 bases). Germline CDR1 and CDR2: SGHAT and FQNNGV. The germline V and J ends were trimmed by 1 base and 5 bases, with 18 bases remaining between them. The CDR3 is 17 amino acids. The CDR3 DNA follows: TGTGCCAGCAGCTTAGGCCCCCCGGGACTTGCCAACAATGAGCAGTTCTTC. Translated, it gives CASSLGPPGLANNEQFF.

Here the CDR3 reads CASSAFRDSGIGELFF. DNA of the CDR3: TGTGCCAGCAGCGCCTTCCGGGATTCGGGCATTGGGGAGCTGTTTTTT. The chain links TRBV9 to TRBJ2-2, with D perhaps matching TRBD2 (5 bases). Looked up from germline, CDR1 is SGDLS and CDR2 is YYNGEE. This CDR3 has 16 residues. Between the trimmed V and J ends, which lost 3 bases and 8 bases, there was a span of 20 bases.

The rearrangement links TRBV5-1 to TRBJ1-1, with D maybe TRBD1 (6 bases). Per the germline V gene, CDR1 is SGHRS and CDR2 is YFSETQ. V was cut by 3 bases and J by 0 bases, with 9 bases left in between. The CDR3 has 14 residues. CDR3 nucleotide sequence: TGCGCCAGCAGCTCGGACAGCCTGAACACTGAAGCTTTCTTT. It yields the protein CASSSDSLNTEAFF.

The CDR3 DNA is TGTGCCAGCAGCCTTTACAGGGGAAGGTACGAGCAGTACTTC. Amino acid sequence: CASSLYRGRYEQYF. V and J are TRBV3-1 (or the pseudogene TRBV3-2) and TRBJ2-7, with 7 nucleotides matching TRBD1. The ends lost 4 bases at V and 4 bases at J; junction bases unmatched: 7. Germline CDR1 and CDR2: LGHDT and YNNKEL (reference sequence). This CDR3 comprises 14 residues.

The rearrangement links TRBV3-1 (or the pseudogene TRBV3-2) to TRBJ1-6; D is ambiguous. This CDR3 is built from 13 residues. Germline CDR1 and CDR2: LGHDT and YNNKEL (reference sequence). V lost 0 bases and J lost 9, with 6 bases in between. CDR3 bases: TGTGCCAGCAGCCAAGATACGGGTTCACCCCTCCACTTT. Amino acids: CASSQDTGSPLHF.

This rearrangement joins TRBV5-4 to TRBJ2-1; D uncertain. Trimming took off 2 bases at V and 6 bases at J, with 9 bases between the two ends. Germline-derived CDR1 and CDR2 are SGHNT and YYREEE (reference sequence). The CDR3 has 13 residues. The CDR3 nucleotides are TGTGCCAGCAGCTTAGGCTCGGGCAATGAGCAGTTCTTC. Its translation: CASSLGSGNEQFF.

This rearrangement joins TRBV7-6 to TRBJ2-1; 16 nucleotides match TRBD2. Germline trimming cut 4 bases from V and 4 bases from J; bases unmatched to any gene: 1. The CDR3 sequence is 16 residues long. Germline CDR1 and CDR2: SGHVS and FNYEAQ. CDR3 DNA: TGTGCCAGCAGCTCGGGACTAGCGGGGGGGTACAATGAGCAGTTCTTC. The encoded protein is CASSSGLAGGYNEQFF.

This clone was detected only once. The rearrangement joins TRBV6-4 to TRBJ1-5; 8 bases agree with TRBD1. V gave up 4 bases and J gave up 2 bases; unmatched junction bases: 16. The CDR3 is made up of 19 amino acids. Germline V gene sequence: CDR1 MRHNA, CDR2 SNTAGT. CDR3 loop: CASSVRPIDRGLGNQPQHF. The CDR3 DNA sequence: TGTGCCAGCAGTGTACGGCCAATCGACAGGGGCCTTGGCAATCAGCCCCAGCATTTT.

The J gene is TRBJ2-3, the V gene TRBV7-9, with TRBD2 identical over 7 bases. The junction had 4 bases not matched to a gene; V was cut back by 1 base and J by 6 bases. Looked up from germline, CDR1 is SEHNR and CDR2 is FQNEAQ (reference sequence). The CDR3 contains 14 residues. CDR3: CASSLGPRGDTQYF. Written as DNA, the CDR3 is TGTGCCAGCAGCTTAGGTCCGCGGGGGGATACGCAGTATTTT.

The rearrangement uses TRBV28 and TRBJ1-2, with a weak D call TRBD1 (5 bases). The CDR3 is 13 residues long. Trimming took 6 bases from V and 5 from J, leaving 13 bases between them. Germline V gene lookup returns CDR1 MDHEN and CDR2 SYDVKM. The CDR3 DNA reads as TGTGCCAGCAGGACAGTTTCACCTTATGGCTACACCTTC. It specifies CASRTVSPYGYTF.

In the case of this clone: The conserved final phenylalanine or tryptophan is absent from the CDR3, which likely points to a read error. This chain uses TRBV12-3 or TRBV12-4 with TRBJ1-2; D gene unclear. V was clipped by 5 bases and J by 2 bases, with 6 bases between them. The CDR3 length is 12 residues. The CDR3 spells CASSPGNYGYTS. The CDR3 DNA reads as TGTGCCAGCAGTCCCGGGAACTATGGCTACACCTCC.

The gene calls are TRBV28 and TRBJ1-1; 11 bases fit TRBD1. Germline CDR1 reads MDHEN; CDR2 reads SYDVKM. V lost 0 bases and J lost 3; bases outside the gene matches: 3. This CDR3 comprises 16 residues. The CDR3 reads CASSLWGQGVYTEAFF. CDR3 DNA: TGTGCCAGCAGTTTATGGGGACAGGGGGTATACACTGAAGCTTTCTTT.

The chain combines TRBV2 with TRBJ1-4; D is possibly TRBD1 (5 bases). Trimming removed 6 bases from V and 8 bases from J, with 16 bases in between. Germline values: CDR1 SNHLY, CDR2 FYNNEI. The CDR3 is 14 amino acids. Here the CDR3 reads CASRDQDSGEKLFF. The CDR3 coding sequence is TGTGCCAGCAGGGATCAGGATTCAGGGGAAAAACTGTTTTTT.

This clone showed up just once. The CDR3 nucleotides read TGTGCCAGCAGTGAATTTTTTACTAACTATGGCTACACCTTC. Protein sequence: CASSEFFTNYGYTF. The V call is TRBV6-1, the J call TRBJ1-2; D ambiguous. The CDR3 runs 14 residues. Germline V CDR1 and CDR2: MNHNS, SASEGT. V lost 2 bases and J lost 0, with 7 bases in between.

The rearrangement uses TRBV6-1 and TRBJ1-6; D not resolved. This CDR3 contains 14 residues. Germline V gene lookup returns CDR1 MNHNS and CDR2 SASEGT. The V end was cut by 0 bases, the J end by 7 bases, with 7 bases between. The CDR3 here is CASSEARKNSPLHF. In nucleotides, the CDR3 is TGTGCCAGCAGTGAAGCCAGAAAGAATTCACCCCTCCACTTT.

V and J are TRBV7-3 and TRBJ1-3; D possibly corresponds to TRBD1 (5 bases). The CDR3 is made up of 16 amino acids. Per the germline V gene, CDR1 is SGHTA and CDR2 is FQGTGA. V was trimmed by 5 bases and J by 1 base, leaving 15 bases between them. The CDR3 bases are TGTGCCAGCAGCCAAGATGGGGCTCCTTCTGGAAACACCATATATTTT. Translation: CASSQDGAPSGNTIYF.